The TCR beta chain under discussion was sequenced for a study of blood T cell repertoires in COVID-19. Across the whole study: Sample material is recorded as cDNA or gDNA derived from T cells, B-cell-depleted T cells, or PBMCs.

The data were produced by immunoSEQ multiplex PCR, yet TCRdb's version contains in-frame clones alone and is incomplete. Of almost 80,000 clones listed, roughly 90% were seen once; the top ten hold 0.77%. CDR1 and CDR2 from the germline V gene are LGHDT and YNNKEL (reference sequence). The CDR3 loop spans 17 amino acids. The V segment lost 6 bases and the J segment 0 bases; nucleotides outside the gene matches: 8. This chain links TRBV3-1 (or the pseudogene TRBV3-2) with TRBJ1-6; 7 bases fit TRBD1. The sequenced sample consisted of peripheral blood. The source is a woman of 80 years or more with acute or convalescent COVID-19. The CDR3 sequence: CASSPVRGSSYNSPLHF. CDR3 nucleotide sequence: TGTGCCAGCAGTCCTGTCAGGGGGAGCTCCTATAATTCACCCCTCCACTTT.